Listed below are T cell receptor beta chains from one sample, sequenced in a study of blood T cells in healthy people across ages. TCRdb passed the 5' RACE reads through MiXCR, listing each CDR3 protein once. The sample includes nearly 800,000 distinct CDR3 sequences, around three fifths seen only once; the top ten take around 24%. Sequencing used blood. These receptors came from a man aged 35 to 55 in good health. Each CDR3 is given with its conserved first and last residue. Fields, in order: V gene, J gene, CDR3 protein.

TRBV10-3	TRBJ2-5	CAIAPGGNQETQYF
TRBV9	TRBJ1-1	CASSAPTGIDTEAFF
TRBV29-1	TRBJ1-2	CSVEGNARYGYTF
TRBV4-3	TRBJ1-2	CASSQDPGQDYGYTF
TRBV24-1	NA	CATSSEREEETQYF
TRBV5-1	TRBJ2-1	CASSLRDSRINEQFF
TRBV7-9	TRBJ1-1	CASSLDLQRMNTEAFF
TRBV6-2/TRBV6-3	TRBJ2-3	CASTQTTDTQYF
TRBV24-1	TRBJ2-7	CATSDSPPGRGNSYEQYF
TRBV24-1	TRBJ2-5	CATSDLAAGHETQYF
TRBV12-3/TRBV12-4	NA	CASRETSNHEQYF
TRBV9	TRBJ2-6	CASSVVSENGRSGANVLTF
TRBV7-2	TRBJ1-2	CASSLGSRNNYGYTF
TRBV29-1	TRBJ2-1	CSATGTSGFNNEQFF
TRBV3-1	TRBJ2-5	CASRPSGTGGGETQYF
TRBV4-2	TRBJ2-3	CASSKGGGTDTQYF
TRBV29-1	TRBJ2-3	CSVIRAGVTDTQYF
TRBV28	TRBJ1-2	CASARVGYGYTF
TRBV24-1	TRBJ2-1	CATSDTYTRTSGGHNEQFF